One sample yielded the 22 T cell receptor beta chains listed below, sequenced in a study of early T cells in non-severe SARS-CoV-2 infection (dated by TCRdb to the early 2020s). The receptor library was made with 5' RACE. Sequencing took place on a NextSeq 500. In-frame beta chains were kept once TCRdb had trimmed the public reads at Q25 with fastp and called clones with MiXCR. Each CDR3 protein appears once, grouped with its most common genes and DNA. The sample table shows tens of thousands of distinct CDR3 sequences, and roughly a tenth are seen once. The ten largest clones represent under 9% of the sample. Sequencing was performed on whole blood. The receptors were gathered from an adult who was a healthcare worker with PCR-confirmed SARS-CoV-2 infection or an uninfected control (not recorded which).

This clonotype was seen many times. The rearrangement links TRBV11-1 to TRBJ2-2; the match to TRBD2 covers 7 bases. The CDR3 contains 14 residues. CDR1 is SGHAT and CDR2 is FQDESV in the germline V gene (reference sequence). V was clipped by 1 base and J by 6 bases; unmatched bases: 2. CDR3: CASSLVLAAGELFF. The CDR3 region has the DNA TGTGCCAGCAGCTTAGTCCTAGCGGCCGGGGAGCTGTTTTTT.

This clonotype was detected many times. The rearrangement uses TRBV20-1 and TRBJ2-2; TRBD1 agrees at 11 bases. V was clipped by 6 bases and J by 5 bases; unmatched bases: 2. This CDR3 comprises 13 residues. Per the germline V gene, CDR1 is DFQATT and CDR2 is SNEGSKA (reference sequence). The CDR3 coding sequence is TGCAGTGCCTGGGACAGGGGGACCGGGGAGCTGTTTTTT. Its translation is CSAWDRGTGELFF.

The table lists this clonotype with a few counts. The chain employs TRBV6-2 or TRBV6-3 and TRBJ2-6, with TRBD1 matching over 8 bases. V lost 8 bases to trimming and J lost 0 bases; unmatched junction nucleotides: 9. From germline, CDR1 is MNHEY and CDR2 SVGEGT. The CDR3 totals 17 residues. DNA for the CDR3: TGTGCCAGCGGCCCTGGGACAGGTCTCTCTGGGGCCAACGTCCTGACTTTC. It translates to CASGPGTGLSGANVLTF.

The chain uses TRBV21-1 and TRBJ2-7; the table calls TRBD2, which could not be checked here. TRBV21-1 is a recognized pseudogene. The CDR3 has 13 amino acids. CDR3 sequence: CASSAALSDEQYF. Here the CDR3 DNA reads TGTGCCAGCAGCGCCGCTCTCTCGGACGAGCAGTACTTC.

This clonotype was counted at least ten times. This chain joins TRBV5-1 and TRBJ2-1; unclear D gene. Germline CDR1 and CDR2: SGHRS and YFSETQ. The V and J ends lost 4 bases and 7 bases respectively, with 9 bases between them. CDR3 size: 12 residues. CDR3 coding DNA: TGCGCCAGCAGCGCCCAACAGAATGAGCAGTTCTTC. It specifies CASSAQQNEQFF.

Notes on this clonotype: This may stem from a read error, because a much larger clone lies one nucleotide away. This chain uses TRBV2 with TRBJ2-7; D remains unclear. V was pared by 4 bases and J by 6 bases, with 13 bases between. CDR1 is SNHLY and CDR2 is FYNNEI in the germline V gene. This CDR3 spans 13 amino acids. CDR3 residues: CASSVLQICEQYF. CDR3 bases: TGTGCCAGCAGTGTGTTACAAATCTGCGAGCAGTACTTC.

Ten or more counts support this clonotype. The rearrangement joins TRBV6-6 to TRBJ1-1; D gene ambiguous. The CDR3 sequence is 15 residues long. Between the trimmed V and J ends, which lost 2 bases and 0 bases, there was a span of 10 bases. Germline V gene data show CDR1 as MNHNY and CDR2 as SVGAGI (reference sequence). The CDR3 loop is CASSYEGYMNTEAFF. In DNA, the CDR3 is TGTGCCAGCAGTTACGAAGGGTACATGAACACTGAAGCTTTCTTT.

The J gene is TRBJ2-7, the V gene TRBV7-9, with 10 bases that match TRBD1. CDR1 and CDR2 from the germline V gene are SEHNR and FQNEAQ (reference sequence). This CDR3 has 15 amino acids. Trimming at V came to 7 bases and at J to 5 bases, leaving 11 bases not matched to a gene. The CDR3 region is CASTMAGTGVNEQYF. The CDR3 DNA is TGTGCCAGCACAATGGCAGGGACAGGGGTAAACGAGCAGTACTTC. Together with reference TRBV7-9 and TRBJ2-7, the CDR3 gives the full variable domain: DTGVSQNPRHKITKRGQNVTFRCDPISEHNRLYWYRQTLGQGPEFLTYFQNEAQLEKSRLLSDRFSAERPKGSFSTLEIQRTEQGDSAMYLCASTMAGTGVNEQYFGPGTRLTVT.

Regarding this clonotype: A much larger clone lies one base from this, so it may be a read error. This CDR3 reads CSAVSGPNAGELFF. The CDR3 nucleotides are TGCAGTGCTGTTAGCGGGCCGAACGCCGGGGAGCTGTTTTTT. The chain couples TRBV20-1 to TRBJ2-2, with 7 bases that match TRBD2. Germline V gene lookup returns CDR1 DFQATT and CDR2 SNEGSKA (reference sequence). The CDR3 contains 14 residues.

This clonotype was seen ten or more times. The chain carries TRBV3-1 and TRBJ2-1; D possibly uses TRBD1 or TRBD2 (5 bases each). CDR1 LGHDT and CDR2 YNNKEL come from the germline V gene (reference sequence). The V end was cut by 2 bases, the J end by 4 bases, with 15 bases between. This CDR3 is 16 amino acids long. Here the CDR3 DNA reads TGTGCCAGCAGCCAATCGAAGGGGACGAGGTACAATGAGCAGTTCTTC. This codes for CASSQSKGTRYNEQFF.

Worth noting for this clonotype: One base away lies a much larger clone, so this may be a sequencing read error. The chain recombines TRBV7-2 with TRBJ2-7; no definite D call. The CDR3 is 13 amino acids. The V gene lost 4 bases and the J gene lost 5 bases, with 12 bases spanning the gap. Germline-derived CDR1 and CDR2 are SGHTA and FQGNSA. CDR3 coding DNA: TGTGCCAGCAGCTCCGGGCCCCTGGACGAGCAGTACTTC. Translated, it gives CASSSGPLDEQYF.

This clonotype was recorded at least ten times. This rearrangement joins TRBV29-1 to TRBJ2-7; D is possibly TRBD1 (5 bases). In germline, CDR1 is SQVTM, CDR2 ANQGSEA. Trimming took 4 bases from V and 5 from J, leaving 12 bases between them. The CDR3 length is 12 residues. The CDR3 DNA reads TGCAGCGTTGGGGGCCTGAGCGACGAGCAGTACTTC. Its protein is CSVGGLSDEQYF.

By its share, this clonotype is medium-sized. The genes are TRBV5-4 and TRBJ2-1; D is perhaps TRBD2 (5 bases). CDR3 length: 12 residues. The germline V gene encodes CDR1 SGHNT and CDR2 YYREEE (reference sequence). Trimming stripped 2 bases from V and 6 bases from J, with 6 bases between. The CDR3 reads CASSLLGNEQFF. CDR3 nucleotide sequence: TGTGCCAGCAGCTTACTAGGCAATGAGCAGTTCTTC.

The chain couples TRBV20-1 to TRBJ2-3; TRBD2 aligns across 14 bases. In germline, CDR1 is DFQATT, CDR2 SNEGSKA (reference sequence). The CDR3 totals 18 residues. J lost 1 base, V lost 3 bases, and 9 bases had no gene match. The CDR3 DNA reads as TGCAGTGCTAGGGCGGGACTAGCGGGAGAATGGGGCACAGATACGCAGTATTTT. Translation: CSARAGLAGEWGTDTQYF.

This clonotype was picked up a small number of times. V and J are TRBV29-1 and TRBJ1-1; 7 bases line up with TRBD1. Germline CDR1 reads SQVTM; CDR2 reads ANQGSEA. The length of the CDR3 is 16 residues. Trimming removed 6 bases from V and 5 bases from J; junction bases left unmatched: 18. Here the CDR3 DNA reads TGCAGCGTAGTACTACAGGGGCCGGGTTTTGGAACTGAAGCTTTCTTT. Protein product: CSVVLQGPGFGTEAFF. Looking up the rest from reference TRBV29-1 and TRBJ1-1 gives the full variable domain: SAVISQKPSRDICQRGTSLTIQCQVDSQVTMMFWYRQQPGQSLTLIATANQGSEATYESGFVIDKFPISRPNLTFSTLTVSNMSPEDSSIYLCSVVLQGPGFGTEAFFGQGTRLTVV.

DNA for the CDR3: TGTGCCAGCAGTCGGTATAATTCACCCCTCCACTTT. Its protein is CASSRYNSPLHF. This chain links TRBV27 with TRBJ1-6, with D hard to call. Per germline, CDR1 MNHEY and CDR2 SMNVEV (reference sequence). V gave up 5 bases and J gave up 4 bases, with 3 bases separating them. The CDR3 consists of 12 residues.

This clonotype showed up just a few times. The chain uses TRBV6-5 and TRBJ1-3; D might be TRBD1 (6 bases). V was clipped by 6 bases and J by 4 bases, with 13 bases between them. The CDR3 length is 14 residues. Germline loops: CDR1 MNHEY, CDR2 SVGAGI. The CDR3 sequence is CASRKTGLGNTIYF. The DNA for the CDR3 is TGTGCCAGCAGAAAAACAGGGCTGGGAAACACCATATATTTT.

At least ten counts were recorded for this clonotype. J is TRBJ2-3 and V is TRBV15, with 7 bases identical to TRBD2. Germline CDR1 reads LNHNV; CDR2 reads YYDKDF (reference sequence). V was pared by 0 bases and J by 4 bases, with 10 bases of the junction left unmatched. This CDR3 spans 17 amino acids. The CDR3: CATSRDLGGIGSDTQYF. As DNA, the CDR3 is TGTGCCACCAGCAGAGATCTCGGGGGGATTGGTTCAGATACGCAGTATTTT.

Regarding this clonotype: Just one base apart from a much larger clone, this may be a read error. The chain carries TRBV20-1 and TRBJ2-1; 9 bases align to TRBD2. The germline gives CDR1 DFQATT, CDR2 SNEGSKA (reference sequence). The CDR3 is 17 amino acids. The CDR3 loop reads CRARDDLLAGKYNEQFF. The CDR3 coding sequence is TGCAGAGCTAGAGACGACCTCCTAGCGGGAAAATACAATGAGCAGTTCTTC.

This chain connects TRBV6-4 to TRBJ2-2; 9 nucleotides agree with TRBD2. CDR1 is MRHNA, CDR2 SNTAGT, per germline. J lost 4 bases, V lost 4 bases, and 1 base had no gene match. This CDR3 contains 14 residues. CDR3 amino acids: CASSVSGSTGELFF. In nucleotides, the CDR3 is TGTGCCAGCAGTGTTAGCGGGAGCACCGGGGAGCTGTTTTTT.

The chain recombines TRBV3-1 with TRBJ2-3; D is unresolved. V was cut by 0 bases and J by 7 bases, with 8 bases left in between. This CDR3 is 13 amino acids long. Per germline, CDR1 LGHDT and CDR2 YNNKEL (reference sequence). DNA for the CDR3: TGTGCCAGCAGCCAAGATCGATCAAATACGCAGTATTTT. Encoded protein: CASSQDRSNTQYF.

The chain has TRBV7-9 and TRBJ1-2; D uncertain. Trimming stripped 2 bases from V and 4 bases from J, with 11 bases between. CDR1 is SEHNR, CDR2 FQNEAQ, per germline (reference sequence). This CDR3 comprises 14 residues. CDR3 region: CASSLREASYGYTF. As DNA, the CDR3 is TGTGCCAGCAGCTTACGAGAGGCGAGCTATGGCTACACCTTC.